One and the same sample provided the 19 T cell receptor beta chains below, sequenced in a study of Graves' ophthalmopathy and Graves' hyperthyroidism. The sequenced template was RNA, covering the TCR beta CDR3 region. Second-round multiplex PCR came after a first-round RT-PCR that employed HTBI primers. In TCRdb, the multiplex PCR reads were re-called with MiXCR into one record per CDR3 protein. Here the sample spans about 740,000 distinct CDR3 sequences, 35% to 50% being singletons. Sequenced material: peripheral blood. The receptors shown here come from an adult man with Graves' ophthalmopathy.

This clonotype was seen ten or more times. The chain combines TRBV20-1 with TRBJ2-7; 9 nucleotides line up with TRBD2. Germline assignment: CDR1 DFQATT and CDR2 SNEGSKA (reference sequence). This CDR3 has 13 amino acids. The V segment lost 3 bases and the J segment 5 bases; nucleotides outside the gene matches: 5. The CDR3 loop is CSASAGTSNEQYF. The CDR3 region has the DNA TGCAGTGCTAGTGCCGGGACTAGCAACGAGCAGTACTTC.

J is TRBJ1-5 and V is TRBV7-2; D is undetermined. With 3 bases removed from V and 0 bases from J, the gap between germline ends came to 6 bases. This CDR3 has 14 amino acids. From germline, CDR1 is SGHTA and CDR2 FQGNSA. DNA of the CDR3: TGTGCCAGCAGCTTGTTTTTTAGCAATCAGCCCCAGCATTTT. Amino acids: CASSLFFSNQPQHF.

This clonotype was counted at least ten times. The V and J genes are TRBV7-2 and TRBJ2-7; D not resolved. Between the trimmed V and J ends, which lost 0 bases and 3 bases, there was a span of 12 bases. CDR3 length equals 15 residues. Germline V CDR1 and CDR2: SGHTA, FQGNSA. CDR3 sequence: CASSLASRTNYEQYF. For the CDR3, the DNA is TGTGCCAGCAGCTTAGCTTCTCGAACAAACTACGAGCAGTACTTC.

The rearrangement uses TRBV7-9 and TRBJ2-7; perhaps TRBD2 as D (5 bases). V was shortened by 0 bases and J by 7 bases, with 16 bases between the two germline ends. Germline V gene sequence: CDR1 SEHNR, CDR2 FQNEAQ (reference sequence). CDR3 length: 15 amino acids. The CDR3 sequence is CASSLAASSYNEQYF. For the CDR3, the DNA is TGTGCCAGCAGCTTAGCGGCTAGCTCCTACAATGAGCAGTACTTC. Variable domain in full (rest from reference TRBV7-9 and TRBJ2-7): DTGVSQNPRHKITKRGQNVTFRCDPISEHNRLYWYRQTLGQGPEFLTYFQNEAQLEKSRLLSDRFSAERPKGSFSTLEIQRTEQGDSAMYLCASSLAASSYNEQYFGPGTRLTVT.

The CDR3 nucleotides read TGTGCCAGCAGTGCTAGAGAGGGGGGACCCAACACTGAAGCTTTCTTT. As protein: CASSAREGGPNTEAFF. This chain joins TRBV25-1 and TRBJ1-1, with D perhaps TRBD1 (6 bases). CDR1 is MGHDK and CDR2 is SYGVNS in the germline V gene. CDR3 length: 16 residues. Trimming took off 4 bases at V and 2 bases at J, with 17 bases between the two ends.

The chain combines TRBV6-2 or TRBV6-3 with TRBJ2-5, with 15 bases lining up with TRBD2. The CDR3 length is 14 residues. Trimming at V came to 8 bases and at J to 5 bases, leaving 3 bases not matched to a gene. Per the germline V gene, CDR1 is MNHEY and CDR2 is SVGEGT. The CDR3 DNA is TGTGCCAGCGGCGGACTAGCGGGAGGGGAGACCCAGTACTTC. Its translation is CASGGLAGGETQYF.

This clonotype appeared once. This likely comes from a read error, as the CDR3 has no conserved phenylalanine or tryptophan at its end. It is unclear where the CDR3 begins or ends on the DNA, so no DNA is shown, and the CDR3 is as TCRdb lists it. The V call is TRBV20-1, the J call TRBJ1-4; TRBD1 is the table's D call, not checked against the DNA. The CDR3 is made up of 8 amino acids, end residues included. Germline V gives CDR1 DFQATT, CDR2 SNEGSKA (reference sequence). This CDR3 reads CSAEKGGI.

This CDR3 reads CSGGTGPYEQYF. CDR3 nucleotides: TGCAGCGGTGGGACAGGGCCCTACGAGCAGTACTTC. The gene calls are TRBV29-1 and TRBJ2-7; 9 bases fit TRBD1. V trimming: 7 bases; J trimming: 2 bases; junction bases outside the gene matches: 3. Germline V lookup: CDR1 SQVTM, CDR2 ANQGSEA. The length of the CDR3 is 12 residues.

The CDR3 nucleotides read TGTGCCAGCAGCTTGTATCCGGATTCAGAGACCCAGTACTTC. Translating it yields CASSLYPDSETQYF. This sequence joins TRBV7-2 and TRBJ2-5, with D unclear. The germline V and J ends were trimmed by 3 bases and 4 bases, with 12 bases remaining between them. The CDR3 consists of 14 residues. CDR1 and CDR2 from the germline V gene are SGHTA and FQGNSA.

Concerning this clonotype: Possible read error: a much larger clone is one base away. Written as DNA, the CDR3 is TGTGCCAATAGTGAACAGGGGGCTGAAGCTTTCTTT. As protein: CANSEQGAEAFF. The V call is TRBV19, the J call TRBJ1-1; 8 positions match TRBD1. The germline CDR1 and CDR2 sequences are LNHDA and SQIVND (reference sequence). CDR3 length: 12 amino acids.

This clonotype was observed a few times. The rearrangement joins TRBV19 to TRBJ2-6; D gene unclear. The germline V gene encodes CDR1 LNHDA and CDR2 SQIVND (reference sequence). Trimming shortened V by 7 bases and J by 0 bases, and 13 bases separated the two germline ends. The CDR3 is 16 amino acids. This chain's CDR3 is CASKGSPTSGANVLTF. As DNA, the CDR3 is TGTGCCAGTAAGGGCAGCCCCACCTCTGGGGCCAACGTCCTGACTTTC.

The chain employs TRBV25-1 and TRBJ2-3; D is possibly TRBD2 (6 bases). Germline CDR1 is MGHDK and CDR2 is SYGVNS. The CDR3 has 13 residues. The ends were cut back, 6 bases at V and 2 bases at J, with 9 bases in the middle. In DNA form, the CDR3 reads TGTGCCAGCAGCAGGGAGGTCACAGATACGCAGTATTTT. This translates into CASSREVTDTQYF. The variable domain in full, completed from reference TRBV25-1 and TRBJ2-3, reads EADIYQTPRYLVIGTGKKITLECSQTMGHDKMYWYQQDPGMELHLIHYSYGVNSTEKGDLSSESTVSRIRTEHFPLTLESARPSHTSQYLCASSREVTDTQYFGPGTRLTVL.

The chain carries TRBV20-1 and TRBJ2-5; 11 bases map to TRBD2. The J call may be mistaken, given a closer DNA end match to TRBJ2-7. The CDR3 totals 15 residues. Germline CDR1 reads DFQATT; CDR2 reads SNEGSKA (reference sequence). This CDR3 reads CSAPPGTSGNYEQYF. The CDR3, as DNA: TGCAGTGCCCCACCCGGGACTAGCGGAAACTACGAGCAGTACTTC.

This clonotype was picked up a small number of times. The rearrangement uses TRBV7-9 and TRBJ2-7, with 10 positions matching TRBD1. The CDR3 spans 15 residues. Germline CDR1 reads SEHNR; CDR2 reads FQNEAQ (reference sequence). The J segment lost 5 bases and the V segment lost 6 bases, leaving 10 bases of the junction unmatched. The CDR3 bases are TGTGCCAGCAGTTACGCCTGGGACAGGGGAAACGAGCAGTACTTC. Protein product: CASSYAWDRGNEQYF.

V usage is TRBV9 and J usage is TRBJ2-2, with 12 bases that match TRBD1. This CDR3 region has 17 residues. Per germline, CDR1 SGDLS and CDR2 YYNGEE. Trimming cost V 4 bases and J 4 bases; bases outside gene matches: 8. The CDR3 region is CASSQGTGGLGTGELFF. CDR3 DNA: TGTGCCAGCAGCCAAGGGACAGGGGGCCTCGGCACCGGGGAGCTGTTTTTT.

In regard to this clonotype: A much larger clone is a single base away; this may be a read error. The chain's CDR3 is CSVWREEAQYF. The CDR3 coding sequence is TGCAGCGTTTGGAGGGAGGAGGCCCAGTACTTC. The chain has TRBV29-1 and TRBJ2-5, with a tentative D call TRBD2 (6 bases). The CDR3 is made up of 11 amino acids. The germline gives CDR1 SQVTM, CDR2 ANQGSEA. V was trimmed by 5 bases and J by 9 bases, leaving 13 bases between them.

The rearrangement uses TRBV7-9 and TRBJ1-2; D gene unclear. V lost 5 bases and J lost 8, with 18 bases in between. The length of the CDR3 is 14 residues. Germline-derived CDR1 and CDR2 are SEHNR and FQNEAQ (reference sequence). CDR3 region: CASSPTSFVRGYTF. For the CDR3, the DNA is TGTGCCAGCAGCCCCACCTCTTTTGTCCGAGGCTACACCTTC.

This clonotype was found a few times. CDR3 in amino acids: CASSPPWAAYNSPLHF. The CDR3 DNA is TGTGCCAGCAGCCCTCCATGGGCAGCCTATAATTCACCCCTCCACTTT. The chain joins TRBV7-9 to TRBJ1-6; no clear D gene. Trimming took 5 bases from V and 2 from J, leaving 13 bases between them. CDR3 length: 16 amino acids. CDR1 and CDR2 from the germline V gene are SEHNR and FQNEAQ (reference sequence). Drawing the rest from reference TRBV7-9 and TRBJ1-6, the complete variable domain is DTGVSQNPRHKITKRGQNVTFRCDPISEHNRLYWYRQTLGQGPEFLTYFQNEAQLEKSRLLSDRFSAERPKGSFSTLEIQRTEQGDSAMYLCASSPPWAAYNSPLHFGNGTRLTVT.

Concerning this clonotype itself: This may arise from a read error, as a much more abundant clone is one base away. The genes are TRBV19 and TRBJ1-2; D uncertain. The CDR3 covers 14 residues. Germline loops: CDR1 LNHDA, CDR2 SQIVND (reference sequence). V was trimmed by 5 bases and J by 3 bases, leaving 13 bases between them. In DNA form, the CDR3 reads TGTGCCAGTAGTGTAGCGCATAATGACTATGGCTACACCTTC. It translates to CASSVAHNDYGYTF.